The 8 T cell receptor beta chains presented below share a single source sample, sequenced in a study of T-cell memory formation after mild COVID-19 (dated by TCRdb to about 2021). The library was obtained by 5' RACE. The run used an Illumina NovaSeq 6000. TCRdb passed the public sequencing reads through fastp at Q25 and MiXCR, retaining productive beta sequences. Identical CDR3 protein sequences are pooled into one entry, listed with their most common genes and DNA. Across this sample there are 350,000 to 550,000 distinct CDR3 sequences, with roughly 18% seen only once. The ten largest clones add up to 20% to 25% of the sample. Material for sequencing was PBMCs or a T cell subset sorted from them (not recorded which). These receptors were obtained from a man aged 18 to 29 who had mild COVID-19 (a few samples of this study predate the infection). The sample titles of this study are shuffled in the database, so cell type and time point are left out; the donor was told from shared clones.

There are a few counts of this clonotype. The chain uses TRBV5-1 and TRBJ2-7, with TRBD2 matching over 8 bases. Per the germline V gene, CDR1 is SGHRS and CDR2 is YFSETQ. The junction had 4 bases not matched to a gene; V was cut back by 2 bases and J by 3 bases. This CDR3 spans 14 amino acids. CDR3 DNA sequence: TGCGCCAGCAGCTTCGGCGGGGGGAACTACGAGCAGTACTTC. This translates into CASSFGGGNYEQYF.

The chain recombines TRBV5-1 with TRBJ1-1; TRBD1 might be the D (6 bases). Trimming took 1 base from V and 3 from J, leaving 10 bases between them. This CDR3 spans 14 amino acids. Germline values: CDR1 SGHRS, CDR2 YFSETQ. CDR3 sequence: CASSLIAGDTEAFF. In DNA, the CDR3 is TGCGCCAGCAGCTTGATTGCAGGGGACACTGAAGCTTTCTTT. Based on the CDR3 plus reference TRBV5-1 and TRBJ1-1, the full variable domain is KAGVTQTPRYLIKTRGQQVTLSCSPISGHRSVSWYQQTPGQGLQFLFEYFSETQRNKGNFPGRFSGRQFSNSRSEMNVSTLELGDSALYLCASSLIAGDTEAFFGQGTRLTVV.

This clonotype was counted once. This may arise from a read error, as a much more abundant clone is one base away. The chain joins TRBV5-1 to TRBJ2-3, with unresolved D. Trimming took 5 bases from V and 5 from J, leaving 15 bases between them. From germline, CDR1 is SGHRS and CDR2 YFSETQ. The CDR3 is 14 residues long. The CDR3 reads CASRSRSPQDTQYF. Here the CDR3 DNA reads TGCGCCAGCAGGAGTCGTAGCCCCCAAGATACGCAGTATTTT.

V and J are TRBV5-1 and TRBJ2-7; D gene uncertain. Germline loops: CDR1 SGHRS, CDR2 YFSETQ. The CDR3 is 12 residues long. Trimming left V 4 bases short and J 7 bases short, with 12 bases between. The CDR3 is CASSHPAGEQYF. In DNA form, the CDR3 reads TGCGCCAGCAGCCACCCGGCTGGGGAGCAGTACTTC. Combining the CDR3 with reference TRBV5-1 and TRBJ2-7 gives the whole variable domain KAGVTQTPRYLIKTRGQQVTLSCSPISGHRSVSWYQQTPGQGLQFLFEYFSETQRNKGNFPGRFSGRQFSNSRSEMNVSTLELGDSALYLCASSHPAGEQYFGPGTRLTVT.

This clonotype was detected only a few times. The chain employs TRBV6-5 and TRBJ1-3; no firm D call. The CDR3 is 15 amino acids. Trimming shortened V by 7 bases and J by 1 base, and 14 bases separated the two germline ends. Germline values: CDR1 MNHEY, CDR2 SVGAGI. The chain's CDR3 is CASTTWPRSGNTIYF. The CDR3 bases are TGTGCCAGCACCACATGGCCGAGGTCTGGAAACACCATATATTTT.

This clonotype showed up just a few times. The chain couples TRBV7-2 to TRBJ1-3, with unresolved D. V was pared by 2 bases and J by 8 bases, with 10 bases between. The CDR3 has 13 amino acids. CDR1 and CDR2 (germline): SGHTA, FQGNSA. CDR3 amino acids: CASSLSDSYTIYF. The CDR3 DNA sequence: TGTGCCAGCAGCTTATCGGACTCCTACACCATATATTTT.

The V call is TRBV5-6, the J call TRBJ2-7, with 8 bases aligning to TRBD1. The germline V gene encodes CDR1 SGHDT and CDR2 YYEEEE. There are 14 residues in the CDR3. The trim removed 0 bases at V and 12 bases at J, leaving 11 bases unmatched. CDR3 residues: CASSLAIRTGRTYV. The CDR3 nucleotides are TGTGCCAGCAGCTTGGCAATTCGGACAGGGAGGACGTACGTC.

This clonotype came up a few times. The V call is TRBV7-9, the J call TRBJ2-3; tentatively, D is TRBD1 or TRBD2 (5 bases each). Germline CDR1 and CDR2: SEHNR and FQNEAQ (reference sequence). The CDR3 is made up of 17 amino acids. Trimming cost V 7 bases and J 0 bases, with 20 bases left between them. CDR3 amino acids: CASIAPFQGPSTDTQYF. In DNA, the CDR3 is TGTGCCAGCATCGCTCCCTTCCAGGGACCTAGCACAGATACGCAGTATTTT.